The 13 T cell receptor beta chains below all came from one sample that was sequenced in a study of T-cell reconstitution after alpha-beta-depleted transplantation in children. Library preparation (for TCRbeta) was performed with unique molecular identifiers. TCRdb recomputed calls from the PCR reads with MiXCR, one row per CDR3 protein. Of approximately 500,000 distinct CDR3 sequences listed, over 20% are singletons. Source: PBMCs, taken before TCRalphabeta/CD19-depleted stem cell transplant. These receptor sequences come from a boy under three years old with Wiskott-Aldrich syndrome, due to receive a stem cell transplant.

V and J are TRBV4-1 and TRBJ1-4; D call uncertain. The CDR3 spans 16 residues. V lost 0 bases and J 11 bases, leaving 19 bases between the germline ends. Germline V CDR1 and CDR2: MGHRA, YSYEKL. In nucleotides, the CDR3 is TGCGCCAGCAGCCAAGAAGGAGGCGGCATTATCGGGAAACTGTTTTTT. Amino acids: CASSQEGGGIIGKLFF.

The CDR3 is CASSTPQTQYF. The DNA for the CDR3 is TGTGCCAGCTCCACCCCTCAGACCCAGTACTTC. This sequence joins TRBV28 and TRBJ2-5; D gene unclear. The V gene lost 8 bases and the J gene lost 6 bases, with 10 bases spanning the gap. The germline CDR1 and CDR2 sequences are MDHEN and SYDVKM. This CDR3 has 11 residues.

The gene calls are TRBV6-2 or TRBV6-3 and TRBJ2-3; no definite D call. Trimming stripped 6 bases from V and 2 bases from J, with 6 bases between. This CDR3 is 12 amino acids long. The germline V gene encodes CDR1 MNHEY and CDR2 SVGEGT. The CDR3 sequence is CASSRPTDTQYF. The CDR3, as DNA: TGTGCCAGCAGCCGACCCACAGATACGCAGTATTTT.

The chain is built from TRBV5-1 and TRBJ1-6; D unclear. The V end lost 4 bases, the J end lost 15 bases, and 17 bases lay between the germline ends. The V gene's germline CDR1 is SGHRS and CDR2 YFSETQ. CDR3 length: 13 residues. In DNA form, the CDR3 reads TGCGCCAGCAGCCTAAAAGACCGTCTTCTCCTCCACTTT. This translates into CASSLKDRLLLHF.

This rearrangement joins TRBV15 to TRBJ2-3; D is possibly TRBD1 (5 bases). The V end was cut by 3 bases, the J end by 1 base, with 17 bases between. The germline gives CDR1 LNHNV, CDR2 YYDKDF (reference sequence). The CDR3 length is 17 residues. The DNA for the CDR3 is TGTGCCACCAGCAGGCTAACAGGCGGTCGGGGCACAGATACGCAGTATTTT. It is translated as CATSRLTGGRGTDTQYF.

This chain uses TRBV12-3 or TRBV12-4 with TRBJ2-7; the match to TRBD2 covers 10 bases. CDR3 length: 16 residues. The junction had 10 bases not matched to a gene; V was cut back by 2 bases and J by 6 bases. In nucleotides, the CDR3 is TGTGCCAGCAGTTTATGGCTAGCGGGAGTCCCCGGCGAGCAGTACTTC. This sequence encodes CASSLWLAGVPGEQYF.

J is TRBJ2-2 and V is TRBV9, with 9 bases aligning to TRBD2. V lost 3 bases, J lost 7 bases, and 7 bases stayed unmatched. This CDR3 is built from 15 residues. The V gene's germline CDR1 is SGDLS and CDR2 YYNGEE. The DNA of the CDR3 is TGTGCCAGCAGCGGGGGGGGACTAGCTAACGGGGAGCTGTTTTTT. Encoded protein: CASSGGGLANGELFF.

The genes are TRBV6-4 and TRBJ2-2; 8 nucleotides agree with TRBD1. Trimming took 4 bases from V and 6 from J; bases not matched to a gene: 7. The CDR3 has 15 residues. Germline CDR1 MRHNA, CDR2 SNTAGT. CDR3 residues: CASSVDRGAPGELFF. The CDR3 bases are TGTGCCAGCAGTGTCGACAGGGGAGCGCCCGGGGAGCTGTTTTTT.

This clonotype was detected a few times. The CDR3 DNA follows: TGTGCCAGCAGTGAAAGGGGAAGCGGGGCGAACACCGGGGAGCTGTTTTTT. Translation gives CASSERGSGANTGELFF. The chain uses TRBV2 and TRBJ2-2, with TRBD2 matching 7 bases. J was trimmed by 0 bases and V by 2 bases; bases with no gene match: 6. The germline V gene encodes CDR1 SNHLY and CDR2 FYNNEI. CDR3 length: 17 amino acids.

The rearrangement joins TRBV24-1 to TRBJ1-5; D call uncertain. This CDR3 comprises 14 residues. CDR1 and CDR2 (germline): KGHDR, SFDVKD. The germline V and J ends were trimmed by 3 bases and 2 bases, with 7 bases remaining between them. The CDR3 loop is CATSDTWRNQPQHF. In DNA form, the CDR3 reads TGTGCCACCAGTGATACCTGGCGCAATCAGCCCCAGCATTTT.

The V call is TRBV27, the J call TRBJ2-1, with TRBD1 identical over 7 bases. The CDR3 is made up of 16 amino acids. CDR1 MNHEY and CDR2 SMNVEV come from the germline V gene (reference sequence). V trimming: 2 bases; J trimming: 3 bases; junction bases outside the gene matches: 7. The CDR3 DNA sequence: TGTGCCAGCAGTTTACCAAGGGGGCTGCTCTACAATGAGCAGTTCTTC. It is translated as CASSLPRGLLYNEQFF.

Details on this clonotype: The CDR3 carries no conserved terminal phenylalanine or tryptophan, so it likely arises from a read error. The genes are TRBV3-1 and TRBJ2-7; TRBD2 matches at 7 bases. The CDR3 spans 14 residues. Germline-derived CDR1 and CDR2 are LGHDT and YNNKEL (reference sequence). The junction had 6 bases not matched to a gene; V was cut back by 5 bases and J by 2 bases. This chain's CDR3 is CASSGGLGPYEQYS. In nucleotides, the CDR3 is TGTGCCAGCAGCGGCGGACTAGGACCCTACGAGCAGTACTCC.

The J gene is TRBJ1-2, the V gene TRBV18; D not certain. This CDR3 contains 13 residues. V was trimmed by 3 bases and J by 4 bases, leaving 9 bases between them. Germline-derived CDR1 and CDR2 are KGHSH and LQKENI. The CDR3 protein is CASSPEGGYGYTF. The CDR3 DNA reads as TGTGCCAGCTCACCGGAAGGAGGCTATGGCTACACCTTC.